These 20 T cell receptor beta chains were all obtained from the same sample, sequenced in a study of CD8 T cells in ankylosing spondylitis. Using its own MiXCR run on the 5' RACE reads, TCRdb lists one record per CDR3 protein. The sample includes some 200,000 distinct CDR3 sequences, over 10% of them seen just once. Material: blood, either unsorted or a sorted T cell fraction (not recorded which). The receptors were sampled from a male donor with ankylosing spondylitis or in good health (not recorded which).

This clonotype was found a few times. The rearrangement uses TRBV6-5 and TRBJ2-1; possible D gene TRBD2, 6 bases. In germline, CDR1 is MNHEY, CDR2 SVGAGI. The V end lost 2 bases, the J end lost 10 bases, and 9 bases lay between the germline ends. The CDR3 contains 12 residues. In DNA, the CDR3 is TGTGCCAGCAGTTACGGCGGGGAGGAGCAGTTCTTC. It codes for CASSYGGEEQFF.

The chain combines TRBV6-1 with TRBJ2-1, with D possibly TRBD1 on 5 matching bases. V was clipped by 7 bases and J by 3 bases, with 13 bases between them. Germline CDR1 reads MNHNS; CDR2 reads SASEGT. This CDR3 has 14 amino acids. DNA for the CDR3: TGTGCCAGCAAAGAAGAAAGGGGCTACAATGAGCAGTTCTTC. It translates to CASKEERGYNEQFF.

In nucleotides, the CDR3 is TGTGCCAGCAGTATCTCTAGCGGGGCTAGCACAGATACGCAGTATTTT. Protein: CASSISSGASTDTQYF. This chain connects TRBV27 to TRBJ2-3; 9 positions match TRBD2. Germline V gives CDR1 MNHEY, CDR2 SMNVEV (reference sequence). The CDR3 runs 16 residues. Trimming removed 5 bases from V and 0 bases from J; junction bases left unmatched: 6.

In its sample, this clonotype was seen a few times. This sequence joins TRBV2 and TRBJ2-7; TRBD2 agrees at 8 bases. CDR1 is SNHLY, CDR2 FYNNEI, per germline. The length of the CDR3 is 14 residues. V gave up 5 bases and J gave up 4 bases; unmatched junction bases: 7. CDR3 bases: TGTGCCAGCAGTACAGTAGCGGGAAGGTACGAGCAGTACTTC. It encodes CASSTVAGRYEQYF.

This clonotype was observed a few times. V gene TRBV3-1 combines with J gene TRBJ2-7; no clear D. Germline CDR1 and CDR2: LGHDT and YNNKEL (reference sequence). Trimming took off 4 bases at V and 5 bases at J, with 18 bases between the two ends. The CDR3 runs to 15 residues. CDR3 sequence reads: CASSLPLGGFNEQYF. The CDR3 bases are TGTGCCAGCAGCCTCCCCCTCGGTGGTTTTAACGAGCAGTACTTC.

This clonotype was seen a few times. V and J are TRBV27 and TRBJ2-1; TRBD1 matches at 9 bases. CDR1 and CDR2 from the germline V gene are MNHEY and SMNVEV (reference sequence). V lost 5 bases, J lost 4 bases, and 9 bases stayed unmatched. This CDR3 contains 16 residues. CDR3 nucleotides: TGTGCCAGCAGTGCTCGGACAGGGGACCTATACAATGAGCAGTTCTTC. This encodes CASSARTGDLYNEQFF.

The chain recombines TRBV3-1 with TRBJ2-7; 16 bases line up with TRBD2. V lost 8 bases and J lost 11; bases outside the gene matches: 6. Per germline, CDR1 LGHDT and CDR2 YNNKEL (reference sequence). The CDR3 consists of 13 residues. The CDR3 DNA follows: TGTGCCAGCGCCTGGGGACTAGCGGGGGGGAAGTACTTC. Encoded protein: CASAWGLAGGKYF.

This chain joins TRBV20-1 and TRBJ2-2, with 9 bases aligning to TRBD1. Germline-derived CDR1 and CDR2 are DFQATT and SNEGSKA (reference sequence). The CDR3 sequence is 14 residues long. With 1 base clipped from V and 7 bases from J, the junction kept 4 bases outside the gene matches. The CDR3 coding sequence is TGCAGTGCTAGAGGGACAGGGGAAAGCGGGGAGCTGTTTTTT. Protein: CSARGTGESGELFF.

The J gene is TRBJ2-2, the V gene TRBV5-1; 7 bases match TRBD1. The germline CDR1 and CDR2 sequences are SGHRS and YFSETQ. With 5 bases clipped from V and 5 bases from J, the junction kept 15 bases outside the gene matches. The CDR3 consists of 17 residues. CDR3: CASSRDRDWIWTGELFF. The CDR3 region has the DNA TGCGCCAGCAGTCGAGACAGGGATTGGATATGGACCGGGGAGCTGTTTTTT.

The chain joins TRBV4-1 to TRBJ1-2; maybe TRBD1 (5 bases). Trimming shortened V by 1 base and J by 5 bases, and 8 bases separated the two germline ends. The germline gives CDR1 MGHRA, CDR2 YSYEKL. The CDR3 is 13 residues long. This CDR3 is CASSQGAGYGYTF. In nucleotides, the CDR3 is TGCGCCAGCAGCCAAGGCGCAGGGTATGGCTACACCTTC.

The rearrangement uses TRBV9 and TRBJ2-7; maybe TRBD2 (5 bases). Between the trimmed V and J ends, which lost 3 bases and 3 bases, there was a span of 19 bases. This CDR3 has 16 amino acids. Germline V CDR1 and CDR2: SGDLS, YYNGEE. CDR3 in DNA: TGTGCCAGCAGCGCGGACGGAGGTTCCTCCTTCTACGAGCAGTACTTC. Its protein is CASSADGGSSFYEQYF.

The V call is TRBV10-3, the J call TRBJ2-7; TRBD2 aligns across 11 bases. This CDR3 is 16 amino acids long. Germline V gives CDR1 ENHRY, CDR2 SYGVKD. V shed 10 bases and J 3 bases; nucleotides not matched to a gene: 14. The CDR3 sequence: CATTSGTSGTNYEQYF. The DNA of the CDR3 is TGTGCCACCACTAGCGGGACTAGCGGCACCAACTACGAGCAGTACTTC.

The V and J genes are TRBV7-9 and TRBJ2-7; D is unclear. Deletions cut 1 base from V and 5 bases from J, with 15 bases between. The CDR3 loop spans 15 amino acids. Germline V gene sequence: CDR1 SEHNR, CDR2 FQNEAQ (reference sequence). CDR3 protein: CASSLEEAHPHEQYF. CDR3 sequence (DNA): TGTGCCAGCAGCTTAGAAGAGGCCCACCCCCACGAGCAGTACTTC.

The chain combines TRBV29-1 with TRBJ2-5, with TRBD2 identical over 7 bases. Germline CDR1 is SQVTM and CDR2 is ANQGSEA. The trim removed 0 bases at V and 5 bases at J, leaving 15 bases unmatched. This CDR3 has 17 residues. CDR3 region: CSVEDVLASRERETQYF. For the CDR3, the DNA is TGCAGCGTTGAAGATGTGTTGGCTTCGCGGGAGAGGGAGACCCAGTACTTC. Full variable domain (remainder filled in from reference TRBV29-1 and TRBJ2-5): SAVISQKPSRDICQRGTSLTIQCQVDSQVTMMFWYRQQPGQSLTLIATANQGSEATYESGFVIDKFPISRPNLTFSTLTVSNMSPEDSSIYLCSVEDVLASRERETQYFGPGTRLLVL.

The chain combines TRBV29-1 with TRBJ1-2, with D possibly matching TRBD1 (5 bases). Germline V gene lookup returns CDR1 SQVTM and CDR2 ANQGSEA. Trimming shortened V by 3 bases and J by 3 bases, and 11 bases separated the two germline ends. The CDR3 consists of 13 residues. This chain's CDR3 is CSVDGAGHYGYTF. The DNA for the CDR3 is TGCAGCGTTGATGGGGCCGGACACTATGGCTACACCTTC.

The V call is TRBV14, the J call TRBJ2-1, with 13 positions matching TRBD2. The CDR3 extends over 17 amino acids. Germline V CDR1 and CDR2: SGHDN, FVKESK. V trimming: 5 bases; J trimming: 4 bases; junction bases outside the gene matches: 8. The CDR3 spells CASSLPGTSGIYNEQFF. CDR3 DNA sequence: TGTGCCAGCAGCTTGCCCGGGACTAGCGGGATATACAATGAGCAGTTCTTC.

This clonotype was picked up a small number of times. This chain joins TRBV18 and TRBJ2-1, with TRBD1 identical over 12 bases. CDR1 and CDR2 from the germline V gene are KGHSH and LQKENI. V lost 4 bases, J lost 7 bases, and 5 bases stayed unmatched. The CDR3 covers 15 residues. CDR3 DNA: TGTGCCAGCTCACACCGGGACAGGGGGCTAAATGAGCAGTTCTTC. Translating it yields CASSHRDRGLNEQFF.

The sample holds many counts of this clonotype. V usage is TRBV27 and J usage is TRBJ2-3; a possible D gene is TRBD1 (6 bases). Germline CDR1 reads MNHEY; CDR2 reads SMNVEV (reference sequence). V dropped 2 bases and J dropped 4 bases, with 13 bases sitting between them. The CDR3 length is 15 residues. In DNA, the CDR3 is TGTGCCAGCAGTTTACGCCAGGGGTTATCAGATACGCAGTATTTT. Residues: CASSLRQGLSDTQYF.

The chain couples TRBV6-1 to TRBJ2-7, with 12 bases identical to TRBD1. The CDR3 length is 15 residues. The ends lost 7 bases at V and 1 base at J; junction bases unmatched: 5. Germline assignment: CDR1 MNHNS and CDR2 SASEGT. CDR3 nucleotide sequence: TGTGCCAGCACCCGGGACAGGGGGCAATCCTACGAGCAGTACTTC. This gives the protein CASTRDRGQSYEQYF.

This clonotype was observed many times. The CDR3 loop reads CASSRLTDGAGELFF. CDR3 DNA sequence: TGTGCCAGCAGCCGCCTGACGGACGGCGCCGGGGAGCTGTTTTTT. This chain joins TRBV7-8 and TRBJ2-2, with D uncertain. The germline V gene encodes CDR1 SGHVS and CDR2 FQNEAQ. Trimming stripped 5 bases from V and 6 bases from J, with 16 bases between. This CDR3 has 15 residues.